The clone carrying this TCR beta chain was seen once. This sample is drawn from a study of T cell responses to AZD1222 COVID-19 vaccine. Timing groups of about 4 and about 12 weeks for second doses were pooled. TCRdb's copy holds only in-frame clones and misses some; the assay was immunoSEQ multiplex PCR. The table records about 69,000 clones, roughly 80% of them present only once. The trim removed 5 bases at V and 4 bases at J, leaving 10 bases unmatched. This CDR3 is built from 16 residues. Germline V lookup: CDR1 SEHNR, CDR2 FQNEAQ (reference sequence). The V and J genes are TRBV7-9 and TRBJ2-2; 7 bases match TRBD2. The source was peripheral blood, collected 28 days after the second AZD1222 dose. The TCR was taken from an adult who received the AZD1222 COVID-19 vaccine. CDR3 protein: CASSPGGSGLTGELFF. As DNA, the CDR3 is TGTGCCAGCAGCCCCGGCGGTAGCGGGCTCACCGGGGAGCTGTTTTTT.